The T cell receptor beta chain under discussion was sequenced for a study of long-term antiretroviral therapy in people with HIV. Notes on this clone: Its specificity is unknown.

Study findings and constraints: CDR3 lengths in HIV samples spanned a narrower range than controls.

This was the immunoSEQ v3.0 assay at survey level. Repertoires were generated with immunoSEQ multiplex PCR, while TCRdb's copy carries only in-frame clones and drops some. The data hold 25,000 to 35,000 clones, with roughly 95% observed a single time. Samples held roughly 0.95-11 million cryopreserved PBMC before DNA extraction. This CDR3 spans 15 amino acids. The V end was cut by 3 bases, the J end by 5 bases, with 14 bases between. Germline V gene sequence: CDR1 MNHNY, CDR2 SVGAGI (reference sequence). The chain employs TRBV6-6 and TRBJ2-1; the D gene is possibly TRBD2 (6 bases). The clonotype originates from a man aged 25 to 40 with HIV. Sample: unsorted PBMCs, taken 6.5 to 6.6 years after starting antiretroviral therapy. The CDR3, as DNA: TGTGCCAGCAGTTATGGGGGGAGAGTAGACAATGAGCAGTTCTTC. Protein product: CASSYGGRVDNEQFF.